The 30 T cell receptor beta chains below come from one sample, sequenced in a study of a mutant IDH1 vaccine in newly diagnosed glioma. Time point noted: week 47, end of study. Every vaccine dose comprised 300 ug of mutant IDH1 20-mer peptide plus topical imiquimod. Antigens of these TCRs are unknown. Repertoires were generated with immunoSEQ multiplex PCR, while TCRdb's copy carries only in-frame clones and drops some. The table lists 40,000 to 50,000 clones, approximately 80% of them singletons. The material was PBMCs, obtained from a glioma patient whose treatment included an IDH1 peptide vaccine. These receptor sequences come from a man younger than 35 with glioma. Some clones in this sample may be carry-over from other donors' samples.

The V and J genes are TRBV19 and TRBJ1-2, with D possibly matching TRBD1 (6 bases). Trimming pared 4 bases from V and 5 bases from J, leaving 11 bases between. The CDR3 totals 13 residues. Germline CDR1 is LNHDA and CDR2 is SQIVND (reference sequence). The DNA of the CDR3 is TGTGCCAGTAGTACCCGGACAGATTATGGCTACACCTTC. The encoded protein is CASSTRTDYGYTF. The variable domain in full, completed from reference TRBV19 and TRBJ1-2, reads DGGITQSPKYLFRKEGQNVTLSCEQNLNHDAMYWYRQDPGQGLRLIYYSQIVNDFQKGDIAEGYSVSREKKESFPLTVTSAQKNPTAFYLCASSTRTDYGYTFGSGTRLTVV.

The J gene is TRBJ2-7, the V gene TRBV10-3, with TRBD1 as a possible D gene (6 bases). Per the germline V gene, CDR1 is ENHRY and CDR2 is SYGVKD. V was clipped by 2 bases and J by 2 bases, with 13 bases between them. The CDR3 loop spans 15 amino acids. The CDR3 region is CAISETVTGTYEQYF. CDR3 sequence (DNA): TGTGCCATCAGTGAGACGGTAACAGGGACCTACGAGCAGTACTTC.

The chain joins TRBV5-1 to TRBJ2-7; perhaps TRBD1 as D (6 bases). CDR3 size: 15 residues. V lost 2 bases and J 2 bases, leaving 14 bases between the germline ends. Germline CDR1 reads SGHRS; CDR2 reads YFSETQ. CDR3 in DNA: TGCGCCAGCAGCTTCGTTGCAGGGGCCACCTACGAGCAGTACTTC. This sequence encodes CASSFVAGATYEQYF.

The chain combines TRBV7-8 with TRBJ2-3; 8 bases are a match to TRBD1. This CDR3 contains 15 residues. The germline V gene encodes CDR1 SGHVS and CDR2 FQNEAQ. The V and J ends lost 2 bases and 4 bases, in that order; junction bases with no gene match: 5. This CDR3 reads CASSLWTGTADTQYF. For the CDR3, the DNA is TGTGCCAGCAGCTTATGGACAGGGACGGCAGATACGCAGTATTTT.

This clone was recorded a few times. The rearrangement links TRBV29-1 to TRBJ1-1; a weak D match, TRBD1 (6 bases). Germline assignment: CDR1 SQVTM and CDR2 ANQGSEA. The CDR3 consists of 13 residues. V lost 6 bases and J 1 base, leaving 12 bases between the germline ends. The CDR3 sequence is CSVTGTRNTEAFF. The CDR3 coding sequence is TGCAGCGTAACCGGGACAAGGAACACTGAAGCTTTCTTT.

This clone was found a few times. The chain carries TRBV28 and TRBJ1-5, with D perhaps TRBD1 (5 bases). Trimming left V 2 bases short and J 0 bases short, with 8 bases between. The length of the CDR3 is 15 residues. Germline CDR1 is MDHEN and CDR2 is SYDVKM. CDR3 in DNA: TGTGCCAGCAGTTTAAGCGGGGCTAGCAATCAGCCCCAGCATTTT. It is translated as CASSLSGASNQPQHF.

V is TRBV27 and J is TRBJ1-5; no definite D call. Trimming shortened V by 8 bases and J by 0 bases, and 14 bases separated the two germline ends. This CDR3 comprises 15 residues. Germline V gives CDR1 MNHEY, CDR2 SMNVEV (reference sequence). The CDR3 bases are TGTGCCAGCGGCAATTGGACGGTTAGCAATCAGCCCCAGCATTTT. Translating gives CASGNWTVSNQPQHF.

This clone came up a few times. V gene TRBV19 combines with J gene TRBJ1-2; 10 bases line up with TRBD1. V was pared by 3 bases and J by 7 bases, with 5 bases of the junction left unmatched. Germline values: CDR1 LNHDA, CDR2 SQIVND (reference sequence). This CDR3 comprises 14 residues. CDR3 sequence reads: CASSIPGTGAGYTF. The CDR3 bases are TGTGCCAGTAGTATCCCTGGGACAGGGGCTGGCTACACCTTC.

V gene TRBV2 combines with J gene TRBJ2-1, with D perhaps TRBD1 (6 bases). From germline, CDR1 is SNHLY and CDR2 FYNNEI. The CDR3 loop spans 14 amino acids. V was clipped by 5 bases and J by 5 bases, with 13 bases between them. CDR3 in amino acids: CASSKQGAHNEQFF. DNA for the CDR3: TGTGCCAGCAGTAAACAGGGCGCCCACAATGAGCAGTTCTTC.

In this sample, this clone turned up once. CDR3 sequence (DNA): TGTGCCAGCAGAGGACTAGCGGGCAATGAGCAGTTCTTC. This codes for CASRGLAGNEQFF. The chain couples TRBV25-1 to TRBJ2-1; TRBD2 agrees at 11 bases. The CDR3 spans 13 residues. Germline V gives CDR1 MGHDK, CDR2 SYGVNS. The trim removed 6 bases at V and 6 bases at J, leaving 1 base unmatched.

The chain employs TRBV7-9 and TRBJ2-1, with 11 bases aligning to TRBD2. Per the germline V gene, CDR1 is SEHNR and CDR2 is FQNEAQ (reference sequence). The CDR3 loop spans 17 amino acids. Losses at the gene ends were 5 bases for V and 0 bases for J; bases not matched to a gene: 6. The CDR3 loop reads CASSPRTSGSSYNEQFF. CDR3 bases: TGTGCCAGCAGCCCTCGGACTAGCGGGTCCTCCTACAATGAGCAGTTCTTC.

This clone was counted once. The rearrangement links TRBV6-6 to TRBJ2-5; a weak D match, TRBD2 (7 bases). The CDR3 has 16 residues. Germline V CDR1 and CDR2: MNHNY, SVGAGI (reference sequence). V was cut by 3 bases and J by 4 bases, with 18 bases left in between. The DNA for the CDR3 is TGTGCCAGCAGTTATAAAATCGGCGGGGGCCCAGAGACCCAGTACTTC. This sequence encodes CASSYKIGGGPETQYF.

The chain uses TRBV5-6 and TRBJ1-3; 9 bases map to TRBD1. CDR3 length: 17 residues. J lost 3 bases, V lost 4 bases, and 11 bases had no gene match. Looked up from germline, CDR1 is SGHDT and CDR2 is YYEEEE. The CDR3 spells CASSLYTGGAHGNTIYF. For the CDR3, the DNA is TGTGCCAGCAGCCTCTACACAGGGGGCGCACATGGAAACACCATATATTTT.

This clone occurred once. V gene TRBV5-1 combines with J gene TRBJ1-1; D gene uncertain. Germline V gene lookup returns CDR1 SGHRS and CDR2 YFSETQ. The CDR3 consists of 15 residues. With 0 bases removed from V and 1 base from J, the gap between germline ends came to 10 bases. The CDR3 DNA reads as TGCGCCAGCAGCTTGGCCTGGGCGGGGAACACTGAAGCTTTCTTT. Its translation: CASSLAWAGNTEAFF.

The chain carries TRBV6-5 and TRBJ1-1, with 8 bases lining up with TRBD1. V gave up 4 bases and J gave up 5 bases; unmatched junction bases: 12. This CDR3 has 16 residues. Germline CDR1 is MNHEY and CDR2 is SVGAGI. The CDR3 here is CASSSVDQGAWTEAFF. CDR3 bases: TGTGCCAGCAGTTCCGTAGATCAGGGGGCCTGGACTGAAGCTTTCTTT.

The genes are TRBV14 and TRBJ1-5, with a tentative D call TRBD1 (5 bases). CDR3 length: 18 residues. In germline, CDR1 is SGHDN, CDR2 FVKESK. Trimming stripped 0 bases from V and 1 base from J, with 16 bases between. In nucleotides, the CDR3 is TGTGCCAGCAGCCAAGAGGCGGGACGGTTACTAAGCAATCAGCCCCAGCATTTT. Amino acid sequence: CASSQEAGRLLSNQPQHF.

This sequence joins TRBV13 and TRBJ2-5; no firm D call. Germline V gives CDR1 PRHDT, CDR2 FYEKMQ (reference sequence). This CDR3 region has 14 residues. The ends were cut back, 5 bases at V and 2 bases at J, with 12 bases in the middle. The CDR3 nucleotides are TGTGCCAGCAGCATTCGGGCGATGCAAGAGACCCAGTACTTC. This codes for CASSIRAMQETQYF.

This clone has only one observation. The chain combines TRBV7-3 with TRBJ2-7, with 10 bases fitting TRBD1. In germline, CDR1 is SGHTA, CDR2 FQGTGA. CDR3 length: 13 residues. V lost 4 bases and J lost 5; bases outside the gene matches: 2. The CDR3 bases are TGTGCCAGCAGCTACGGACAGGGGGACGAGCAGTACTTC. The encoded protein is CASSYGQGDEQYF.

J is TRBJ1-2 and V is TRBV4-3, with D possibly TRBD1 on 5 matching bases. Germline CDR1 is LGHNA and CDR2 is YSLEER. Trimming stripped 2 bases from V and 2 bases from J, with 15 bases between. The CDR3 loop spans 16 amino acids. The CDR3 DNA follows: TGCGCCAGCAGCCAACCTATTGGGCAGGGAAACTATGGCTACACCTTC. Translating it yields CASSQPIGQGNYGYTF.

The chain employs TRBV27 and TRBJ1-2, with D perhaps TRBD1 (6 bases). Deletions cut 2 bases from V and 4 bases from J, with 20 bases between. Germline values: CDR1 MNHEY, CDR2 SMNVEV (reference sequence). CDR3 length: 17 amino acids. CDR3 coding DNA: TGTGCCAGCAGTTTAGTGGGGGGCGGCAGGGGCCCCTATGGCTACACCTTC. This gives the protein CASSLVGGGRGPYGYTF.

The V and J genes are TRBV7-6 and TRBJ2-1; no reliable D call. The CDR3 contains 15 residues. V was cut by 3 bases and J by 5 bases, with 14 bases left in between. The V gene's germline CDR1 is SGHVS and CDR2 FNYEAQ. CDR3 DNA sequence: TGTGCCAGCAGCTTTCTTCCCAACGCAAACAATGAGCAGTTCTTC. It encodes CASSFLPNANNEQFF.

CDR3 loop: CASSPLPGLAGGQETQYF. The CDR3 nucleotides read TGTGCCAGCTCACCCCTCCCGGGACTAGCGGGGGGACAAGAGACCCAGTACTTC. The chain carries TRBV18 and TRBJ2-5, with 15 bases lining up with TRBD2. Germline V CDR1 and CDR2: KGHSH, LQKENI. This CDR3 is built from 18 residues. V shed 3 bases, J shed 2 bases, and the junction held 7 bases outside the gene matches.

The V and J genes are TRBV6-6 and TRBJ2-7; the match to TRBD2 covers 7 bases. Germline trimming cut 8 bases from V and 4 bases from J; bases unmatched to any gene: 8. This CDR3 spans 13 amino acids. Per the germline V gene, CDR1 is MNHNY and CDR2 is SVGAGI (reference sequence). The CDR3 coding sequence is TGTGCCAGCGGGCGGGAGAGTAGGTACGAGCAGTACTTC. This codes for CASGRESRYEQYF.

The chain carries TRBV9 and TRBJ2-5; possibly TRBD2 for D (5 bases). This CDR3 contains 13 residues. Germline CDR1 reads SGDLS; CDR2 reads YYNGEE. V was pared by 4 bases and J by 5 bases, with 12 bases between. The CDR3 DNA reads TGTGCCAGCAGCAGTAGCGTCCCCGAGACCCAGTACTTC. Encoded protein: CASSSSVPETQYF. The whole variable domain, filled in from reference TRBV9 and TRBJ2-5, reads DSGVTQTPKHLITATGQRVTLRCSPRSGDLSVYWYQQSLDQGLQFLIQYYNGEERAKGNILERFSAQQFPDLHSELNLSSLELGDSALYFCASSSSVPETQYFGPGTRLLVL.

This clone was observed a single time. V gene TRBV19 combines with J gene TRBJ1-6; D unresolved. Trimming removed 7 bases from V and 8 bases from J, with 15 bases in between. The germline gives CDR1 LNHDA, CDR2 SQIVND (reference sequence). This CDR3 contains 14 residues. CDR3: CASTRTRWDSPLHF. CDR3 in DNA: TGTGCCAGTACTAGGACTAGGTGGGATTCACCCCTCCACTTT.

Written as DNA, the CDR3 is TGTGCCAGCAGTCCCGGGTGGGCAGATATGAACACTGAAGCTTTCTTT. Protein: CASSPGWADMNTEAFF. This chain joins TRBV27 and TRBJ1-1; no reliable D call. Germline CDR1 MNHEY, CDR2 SMNVEV (reference sequence). The V gene lost 5 bases and the J gene lost 0 bases, with 16 bases spanning the gap. The CDR3 has 16 residues.

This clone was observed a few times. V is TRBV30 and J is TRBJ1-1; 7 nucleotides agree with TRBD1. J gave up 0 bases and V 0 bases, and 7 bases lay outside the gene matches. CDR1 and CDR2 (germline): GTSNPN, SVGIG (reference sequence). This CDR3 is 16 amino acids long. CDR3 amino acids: CAWSVYRGTMNTEAFF. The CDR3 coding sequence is TGTGCCTGGAGTGTTTACAGGGGAACCATGAACACTGAAGCTTTCTTT. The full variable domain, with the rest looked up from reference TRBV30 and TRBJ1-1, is SQTIHQWPATLVQPVGSPLSLECTVEGTSNPNLYWYRQAAGRGLQLLFYSVGIGQISSEVPQNLSASRPQDRQFILSSKKLLLSDSGFYLCAWSVYRGTMNTEAFFGQGTRLTVV.

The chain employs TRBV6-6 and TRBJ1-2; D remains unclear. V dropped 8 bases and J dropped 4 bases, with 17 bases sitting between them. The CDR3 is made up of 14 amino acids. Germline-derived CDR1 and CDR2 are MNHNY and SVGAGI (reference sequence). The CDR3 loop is CASGLEPFGYGYTF. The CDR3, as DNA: TGTGCCAGCGGGTTAGAACCCTTCGGCTATGGCTACACCTTC.

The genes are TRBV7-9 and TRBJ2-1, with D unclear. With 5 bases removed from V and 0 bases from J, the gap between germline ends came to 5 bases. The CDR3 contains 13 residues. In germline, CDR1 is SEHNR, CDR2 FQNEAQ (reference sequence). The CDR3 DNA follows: TGTGCCAGCAGCCCAAGCTCCTACAATGAGCAGTTCTTC. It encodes CASSPSSYNEQFF.

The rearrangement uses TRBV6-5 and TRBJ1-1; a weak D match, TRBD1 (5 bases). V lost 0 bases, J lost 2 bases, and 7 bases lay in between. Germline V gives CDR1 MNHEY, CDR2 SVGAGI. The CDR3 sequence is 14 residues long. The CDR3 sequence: CASSYSTGNTEAFF. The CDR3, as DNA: TGTGCCAGCAGTTACTCTACAGGAAACACTGAAGCTTTCTTT.